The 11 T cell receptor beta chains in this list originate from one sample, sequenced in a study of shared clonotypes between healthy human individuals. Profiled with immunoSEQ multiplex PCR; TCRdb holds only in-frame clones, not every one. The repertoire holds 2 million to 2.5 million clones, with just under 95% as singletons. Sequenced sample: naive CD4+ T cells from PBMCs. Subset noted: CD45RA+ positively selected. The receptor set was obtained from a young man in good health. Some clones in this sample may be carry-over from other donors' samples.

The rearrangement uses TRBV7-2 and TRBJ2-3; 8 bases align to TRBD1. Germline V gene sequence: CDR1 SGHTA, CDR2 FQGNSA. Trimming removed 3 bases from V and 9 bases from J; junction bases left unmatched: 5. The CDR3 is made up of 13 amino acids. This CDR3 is CASSFGDRTTQYF. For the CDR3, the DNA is TGTGCCAGCAGCTTCGGGGACAGGACGACGCAGTATTTT.

Here the CDR3 DNA reads TGTGCCAGCAGTTTTCCCGGCGGGAGCACAGATACGCAGTATTTT. Protein sequence: CASSFPGGSTDTQYF. The rearrangement links TRBV28 to TRBJ2-3; D might be TRBD2 (5 bases). Trimming took 3 bases from V and 0 from J, leaving 10 bases between them. This CDR3 spans 15 amino acids. CDR1 and CDR2 from the germline V gene are MDHEN and SYDVKM.

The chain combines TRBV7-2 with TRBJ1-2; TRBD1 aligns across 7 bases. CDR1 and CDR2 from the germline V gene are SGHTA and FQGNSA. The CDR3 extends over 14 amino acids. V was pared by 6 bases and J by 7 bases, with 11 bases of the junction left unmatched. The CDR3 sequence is CASSSRQGSGGYTF. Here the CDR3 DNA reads TGTGCCAGCAGTTCCCGACAGGGCTCGGGTGGCTACACCTTC.

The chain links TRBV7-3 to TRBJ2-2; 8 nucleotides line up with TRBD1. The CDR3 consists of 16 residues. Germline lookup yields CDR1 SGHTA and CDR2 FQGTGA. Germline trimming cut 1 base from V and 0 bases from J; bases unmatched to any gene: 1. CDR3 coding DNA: TGTGCCAGCAGCTTAAAGGGACAGGCGAACACCGGGGAGCTGTTTTTT. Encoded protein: CASSLKGQANTGELFF.

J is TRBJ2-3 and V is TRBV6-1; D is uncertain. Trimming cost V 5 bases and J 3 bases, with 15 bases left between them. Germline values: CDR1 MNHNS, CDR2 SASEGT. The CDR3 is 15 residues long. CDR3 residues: CASSQKYSSTDTQYF. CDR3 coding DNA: TGTGCCAGCAGTCAAAAATATAGCTCGACAGATACGCAGTATTTT.

The CDR3, as DNA: TGTGCCAGCAGCTCGACAGGAACGAACACCGGGGAGCTGTTTTTT. Residues: CASSSTGTNTGELFF. The chain has TRBV7-3 and TRBJ2-2, with a possible D match to TRBD1 (6 bases). V lost 4 bases, J lost 0 bases, and 9 bases lay in between. The CDR3 runs to 15 residues. Germline-derived CDR1 and CDR2 are SGHTA and FQGTGA.

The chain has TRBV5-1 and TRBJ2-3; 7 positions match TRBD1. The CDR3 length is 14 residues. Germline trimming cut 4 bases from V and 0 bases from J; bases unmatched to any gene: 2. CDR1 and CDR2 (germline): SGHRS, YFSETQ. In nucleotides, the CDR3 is TGCGCCAGCAGCGGGACAGCTAGCACAGATACGCAGTATTTT. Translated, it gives CASSGTASTDTQYF.

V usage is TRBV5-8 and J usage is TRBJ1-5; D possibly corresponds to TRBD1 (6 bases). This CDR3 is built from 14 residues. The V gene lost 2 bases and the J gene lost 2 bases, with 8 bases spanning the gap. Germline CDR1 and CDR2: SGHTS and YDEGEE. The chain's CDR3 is CASSFQGRNQPQHF. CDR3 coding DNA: TGTGCCAGCAGCTTTCAGGGGCGCAATCAGCCCCAGCATTTT.

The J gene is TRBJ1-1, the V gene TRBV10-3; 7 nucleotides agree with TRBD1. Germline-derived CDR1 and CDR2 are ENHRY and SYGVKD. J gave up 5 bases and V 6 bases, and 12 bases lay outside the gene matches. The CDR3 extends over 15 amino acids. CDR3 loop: CAIRTSTGEGTEAFF. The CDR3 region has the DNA TGTGCCATCAGAACCAGTACAGGGGAAGGGACTGAAGCTTTCTTT.

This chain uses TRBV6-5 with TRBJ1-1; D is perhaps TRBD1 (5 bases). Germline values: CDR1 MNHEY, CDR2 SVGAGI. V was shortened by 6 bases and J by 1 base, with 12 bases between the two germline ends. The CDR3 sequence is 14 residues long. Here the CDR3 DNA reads TGTGCCAGCAGAACCCCAAGGGGGAACACTGAAGCTTTCTTT. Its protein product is CASRTPRGNTEAFF.

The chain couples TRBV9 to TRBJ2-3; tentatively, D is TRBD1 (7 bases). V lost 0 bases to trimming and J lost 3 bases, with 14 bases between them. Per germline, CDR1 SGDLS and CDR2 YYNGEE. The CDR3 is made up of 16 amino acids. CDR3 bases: TGTGCCAGCAGCGTAGGGAGGGGGCGCATAACAGATACGCAGTATTTT. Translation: CASSVGRGRITDTQYF.